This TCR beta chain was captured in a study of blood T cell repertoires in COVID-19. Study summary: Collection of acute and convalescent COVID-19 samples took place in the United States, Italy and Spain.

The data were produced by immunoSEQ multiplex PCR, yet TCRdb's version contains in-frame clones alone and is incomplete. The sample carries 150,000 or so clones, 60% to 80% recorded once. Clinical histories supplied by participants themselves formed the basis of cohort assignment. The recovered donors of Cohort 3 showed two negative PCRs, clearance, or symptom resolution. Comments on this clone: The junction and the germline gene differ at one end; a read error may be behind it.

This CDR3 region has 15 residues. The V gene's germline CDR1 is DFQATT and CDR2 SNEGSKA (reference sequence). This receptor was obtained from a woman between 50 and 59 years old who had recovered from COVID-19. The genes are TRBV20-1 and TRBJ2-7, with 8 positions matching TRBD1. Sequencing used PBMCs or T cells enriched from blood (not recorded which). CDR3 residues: CSASNQGAFSNEQYF. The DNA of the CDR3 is TGCAGTGCTAGTAACCAGGGGGCATTCTCCAACGAGCAGTACTTC.